This entry lists 20 T cell receptor beta chains sequenced from one sample in a study of blood T cell repertoires in COVID-19. Assay used: immunoSEQ multiplex PCR; TCRdb lists only in-frame clones, some missing. The sample holds around 290,000 clones; 75% to 90% are singletons and the top ten take roughly 13%. Sequencing used peripheral blood. These receptors came from a woman aged 70 to 79 with COVID-19, enrolled during active disease.

The gene calls are TRBV28 and TRBJ2-1, with 8 bases that match TRBD2. J gave up 5 bases and V 3 bases, and 6 bases lay outside the gene matches. The CDR3 is 15 residues long. Germline V CDR1 and CDR2: MDHEN, SYDVKM. The CDR3 sequence: CASSFTGGPHNEQFF. The CDR3 nucleotides are TGTGCCAGCAGTTTTACGGGGGGGCCCCACAATGAGCAGTTCTTC.

This chain links TRBV12-5 with TRBJ2-1; 12 bases match TRBD2. CDR3 length: 15 amino acids. Germline assignment: CDR1 LGHNT and CDR2 FRNRAP. After removal of 2 bases from V and 7 bases from J, the junction contained 3 bases not matched to a gene. CDR3 sequence reads: CASGLRLAGGNEQFF. CDR3 DNA sequence: TGTGCTAGTGGTTTGAGGCTAGCGGGGGGGAATGAGCAGTTCTTC.

The J gene is TRBJ1-2, the V gene TRBV11-2, with D unresolved. V was shortened by 0 bases and J by 4 bases, with 6 bases between the two germline ends. CDR1 is SGHAT, CDR2 FQNNGV, per germline. This CDR3 has 13 residues. The CDR3 DNA reads TGTGCCAGCAGCTTAGATTATCCCTATGGCTACACCTTC. Protein sequence: CASSLDYPYGYTF.

This clone was counted once. V gene TRBV10-3 combines with J gene TRBJ1-2; D is undetermined. CDR1 is ENHRY, CDR2 SYGVKD, per germline. The V end was cut by 10 bases, the J end by 4 bases, with 22 bases between. The CDR3 has 15 amino acids. CDR3 bases: TGTGCCACAGGATCAAGAGAAGTGGCCTTCTATGGCTACACCTTC. Its protein product is CATGSREVAFYGYTF.

This chain uses TRBV7-2 with TRBJ1-4, with a possible D match to TRBD1 (6 bases). This CDR3 comprises 15 residues. Between the trimmed V and J ends, which lost 2 bases and 8 bases, there was a span of 15 bases. CDR1 and CDR2 from the germline V gene are SGHTA and FQGNSA. CDR3 nucleotides: TGTGCCAGCAGCTTAATCAGGGGAGAAAGGGAAAAACTGTTTTTT. Residues: CASSLIRGEREKLFF.

The V call is TRBV7-9, the J call TRBJ1-2; D possibly corresponds to TRBD1 (5 bases). The CDR3 covers 12 residues. CDR1 is SEHNR, CDR2 FQNEAQ, per germline (reference sequence). The germline V and J ends were trimmed by 5 bases and 9 bases, with 13 bases remaining between them. The CDR3 nucleotides are TGTGCCAGCAGCGGGGGGTACGAGCGCTACACCTTC. Translating gives CASSGGYERYTF. Using reference TRBV7-9 and TRBJ1-2 for the parts outside the CDR3, the full variable domain is DTGVSQNPRHKITKRGQNVTFRCDPISEHNRLYWYRQTLGQGPEFLTYFQNEAQLEKSRLLSDRFSAERPKGSFSTLEIQRTEQGDSAMYLCASSGGYERYTFGSGTRLTVV.

The chain employs TRBV27 and TRBJ2-7, with 8 bases aligning to TRBD1. Germline V gene lookup returns CDR1 MNHEY and CDR2 SMNVEV (reference sequence). J gave up 3 bases and V 1 base, and 2 bases lay outside the gene matches. The CDR3 spans 14 residues. CDR3 coding DNA: TGTGCCAGCAGTTTATGGGGGACAGGCTACGAGCAGTACTTC. Protein: CASSLWGTGYEQYF.

V usage is TRBV18 and J usage is TRBJ2-2; possibly TRBD2 for D (5 bases). V lost 0 bases to trimming and J lost 5 bases, with 10 bases between them. The germline gives CDR1 KGHSH, CDR2 LQKENI. This CDR3 is built from 15 residues. CDR3 protein: CASSPPGVSTGELFF. The CDR3 DNA reads as TGTGCCAGCTCACCACCGGGAGTTTCAACCGGGGAGCTGTTTTTT.

This clone was detected once. In nucleotides, the CDR3 is TGTGCCAGCAGTTTCGGCGGGGACTATGGCTACACCTTC. Protein product: CASSFGGDYGYTF. The rearrangement joins TRBV12-3 or TRBV12-4 to TRBJ1-2, with D hard to call. Trimming shortened V by 3 bases and J by 3 bases, and 8 bases separated the two germline ends. CDR3 length: 13 residues.

The chain joins TRBV10-1 to TRBJ2-5; D not certain. This CDR3 region has 13 residues. Germline V gene lookup returns CDR1 WNHNN and CDR2 SYGVQD (reference sequence). V lost 8 bases, J lost 5 bases, and 15 bases lay in between. The CDR3 here is CASSDSGGETQYF. The CDR3 DNA reads as TGCGCCAGCTCCGACTCCGGCGGTGAGACCCAGTACTTC.

The J gene is TRBJ2-3, the V gene TRBV10-3, with D perhaps TRBD2 (6 bases). Germline CDR1 and CDR2: ENHRY and SYGVKD. The CDR3 is 13 residues long. The ends were cut back, 6 bases at V and 1 base at J, with 8 bases in the middle. CDR3 DNA: TGTGCCATCAGCGAGCGGGGCACAGATACGCAGTATTTT. This translates into CAISERGTDTQYF.

The chain recombines TRBV10-3 with TRBJ1-1, with 10 bases matching TRBD1. Germline V gives CDR1 ENHRY, CDR2 SYGVKD. The junction had 8 bases not matched to a gene; V was cut back by 6 bases and J by 4 bases. The CDR3 contains 15 residues. CDR3 sequence (DNA): TGTGCCATCAGGGCCCCGGGACAGGGGAGCACTGAAGCTTTCTTT. Its protein product is CAIRAPGQGSTEAFF.

The chain carries TRBV11-2 and TRBJ1-6, with 11 nucleotides matching TRBD1. Germline V gene lookup returns CDR1 SGHAT and CDR2 FQNNGV. The length of the CDR3 is 15 residues. J was trimmed by 9 bases and V by 2 bases; bases with no gene match: 3. The CDR3 is CASSLSGQGGSPLHF. CDR3 coding DNA: TGTGCCAGCAGCTTATCGGGACAGGGGGGTTCACCCCTCCACTTT.

This clone was picked up many times. V usage is TRBV30 and J usage is TRBJ1-1, with a weak D call TRBD1 (5 bases). CDR3 length: 14 amino acids. Deletions cut 3 bases from V and 5 bases from J, with 16 bases between. Germline assignment: CDR1 GTSNPN and CDR2 SVGIG (reference sequence). CDR3 amino acids: CAWSPTGVRTEAFF. CDR3 sequence (DNA): TGTGCCTGGAGCCCAACGGGGGTACGAACTGAAGCTTTCTTT.

The gene calls are TRBV5-6 and TRBJ2-2, with 11 bases lining up with TRBD2. The CDR3 extends over 16 amino acids. V shed 5 bases and J 7 bases; nucleotides not matched to a gene: 10. The germline CDR1 and CDR2 sequences are SGHDT and YYEEEE. CDR3 region: CASRTLAGGPDGELFF. Written as DNA, the CDR3 is TGTGCCAGCAGGACCTTAGCGGGGGGGCCTGACGGGGAGCTGTTTTTT.

The J gene is TRBJ2-5, the V gene TRBV20-1; TRBD2 might be the D (5 bases). Trimming took 6 bases from V and 2 from J, leaving 7 bases between them. CDR1 and CDR2 (germline): DFQATT, SNEGSKA (reference sequence). This CDR3 region has 11 residues. CDR3 coding DNA: TGCAGTGCGACTAAACAAGAGACCCAGTACTTC. Translating gives CSATKQETQYF.

This sequence joins TRBV11-2 and TRBJ1-2, with 10 bases fitting TRBD1. The V and J ends lost 5 bases and 7 bases, in that order; junction bases with no gene match: 7. CDR1 is SGHAT, CDR2 FQNNGV, per germline. CDR3 length: 14 residues. CDR3 sequence (DNA): TGTGCCAGCAGCCAATCCGGGACAGGGGTTGGCTACACCTTC. As protein: CASSQSGTGVGYTF. The full variable domain, its missing parts supplied by reference TRBV11-2 and TRBJ1-2, is EAGVAQSPRYKIIEKRQSVAFWCNPISGHATLYWYQQILGQGPKLLIQFQNNGVVDDSQLPKDRFSAERLKGVDSTLKIQPAKLEDSAVYLCASSQSGTGVGYTFGSGTRLTVV.

This sequence joins TRBV19 and TRBJ2-7; D call uncertain. Per germline, CDR1 LNHDA and CDR2 SQIVND (reference sequence). Between the trimmed V and J ends, which lost 4 bases and 3 bases, there was a span of 7 bases. The CDR3 totals 12 residues. The CDR3: CASSTSSYEQYF. CDR3 bases: TGTGCCAGTAGTACCTCCAGCTACGAGCAGTACTTC.

V gene TRBV27 combines with J gene TRBJ2-1; TRBD2 aligns across 11 bases. The CDR3 sequence is 16 residues long. V trimming: 6 bases; J trimming: 6 bases; junction bases outside the gene matches: 10. Germline CDR1 and CDR2: MNHEY and SMNVEV (reference sequence). The CDR3 DNA is TGTGCCAGCAGCCCCTCTGGGACTAGCGGTTCCAATGAGCAGTTCTTC. Protein: CASSPSGTSGSNEQFF.

The genes are TRBV24-1 and TRBJ2-1, with 7 bases lining up with TRBD1. Trimming removed 3 bases from V and 6 bases from J; junction bases left unmatched: 7. This CDR3 has 15 residues. Germline V gene lookup returns CDR1 KGHDR and CDR2 SFDVKD. CDR3 nucleotides: TGTGCCACCAGTGATGACTACAGGGGATTCAATGAGCAGTTCTTC. Protein product: CATSDDYRGFNEQFF.